The 31 T cell receptor beta chains presented below share a single source sample, sequenced in a study of cytomegalovirus exposure and HLA in healthy donors. Vbeta (60) and Jbeta (13) primers were used in the PCR. Here immunoSEQ multiplex PCR was the method, and the copy in TCRdb shows in-frame clones only, minus some. The profile shows almost 80,000 clones, around two thirds of them singletons. The sample taken for sequencing was PBMCs. Source of these receptors: a woman aged 45-59 years in good health and CMV-seropositive.

The V gene is TRBV7-3, the J gene TRBJ2-1; a weak D match, TRBD2 (5 bases). The germline gives CDR1 SGHTA, CDR2 FQGTGA. The CDR3 sequence is 15 residues long. Trimming pared 1 base from V and 6 bases from J, leaving 13 bases between. As DNA, the CDR3 is TGTGCCAGCAGCTTAAGTTTCGGGGAAAGCAATGAGCAGTTCTTC. This gives the protein CASSLSFGESNEQFF.

This chain connects TRBV6-5 to TRBJ2-7; D is perhaps TRBD1 (6 bases). Per germline, CDR1 MNHEY and CDR2 SVGAGI. With 6 bases removed from V and 5 bases from J, the gap between germline ends came to 14 bases. The CDR3 is 13 amino acids. The CDR3 sequence: CASSRTGTNEQYV. CDR3 in DNA: TGTGCCAGCAGCCGAACAGGGACCAACGAGCAGTACGTC.

The chain links TRBV19 to TRBJ1-1; D is possibly TRBD1 (5 bases). CDR1 and CDR2 from the germline V gene are LNHDA and SQIVND (reference sequence). V lost 3 bases to trimming and J lost 0 bases, with 8 bases between them. The CDR3 covers 14 residues. The CDR3 bases are TGTGCCAGTAGTATTCAACAGGTGAACACTGAAGCTTTCTTT. Translation gives CASSIQQVNTEAFF.

Only a few counts were recorded for this clone. The chain couples TRBV30 to TRBJ1-1; D unresolved. Germline V gene data show CDR1 as GTSNPN and CDR2 as SVGIG (reference sequence). The CDR3 is 13 residues long. The ends were cut back, 2 bases at V and 11 bases at J, with 18 bases in the middle. The CDR3 DNA reads TGTGCCTGGAGTTTGGGGAGCCACGAAAAGGCTTTCTTT. Translated: CAWSLGSHEKAFF.

V gene TRBV4-1 combines with J gene TRBJ2-3, with D maybe TRBD2 (8 bases). This CDR3 has 20 amino acids. V gave up 4 bases and J gave up 2 bases, with 28 bases separating them. Germline loops: CDR1 MGHRA, CDR2 YSYEKL. CDR3 in DNA: TGCGCCAGCAGCCGACGGTGGGAGGGGGCCAGCGGGGGCTTCACAGATACGCAGTATTTT. Its protein is CASSRRWEGASGGFTDTQYF.

A single count supports this clone. J is TRBJ2-7 and V is TRBV6-5, with D possibly TRBD2 on 6 matching bases. Per germline, CDR1 MNHEY and CDR2 SVGAGI. This CDR3 has 14 amino acids. V lost 5 bases, J lost 3 bases, and 14 bases lay in between. CDR3 in amino acids: CASSEWQEGYEQYV. CDR3 nucleotide sequence: TGTGCCAGCAGTGAATGGCAGGAGGGCTACGAGCAGTACGTC.

The chain combines TRBV2 with TRBJ2-2, with TRBD1 identical over 7 bases. The CDR3 is made up of 14 amino acids. Losses at the gene ends were 6 bases for V and 4 bases for J; bases not matched to a gene: 5. Germline CDR1 reads SNHLY; CDR2 reads FYNNEI. DNA for the CDR3: TGTGCCAGCAGCCTGACAGGGCCCACCGGGGAGCTGTTTTTT. Translating gives CASSLTGPTGELFF.

V gene TRBV6-6 combines with J gene TRBJ2-5, with D perhaps TRBD1 (6 bases). Trimming shortened V by 7 bases and J by 4 bases, and 16 bases separated the two germline ends. Germline CDR1 MNHNY, CDR2 SVGAGI (reference sequence). This CDR3 has 14 amino acids. The CDR3 reads CASIPTGIAETQYF. CDR3 DNA sequence: TGTGCCAGCATCCCTACAGGGATAGCAGAGACCCAGTACTTC.

The chain employs TRBV2 and TRBJ2-1, with 13 bases fitting TRBD2. V was clipped by 10 bases and J by 9 bases; unmatched bases: 9. CDR1 SNHLY and CDR2 FYNNEI come from the germline V gene. This CDR3 is 14 amino acids long. CDR3 in amino acids: CANLGTSGVGEQFF. CDR3 DNA: TGTGCCAATCTCGGGACTAGCGGGGTAGGTGAGCAGTTCTTC.

The chain recombines TRBV6-1 with TRBJ2-7; 10 positions agree with TRBD2. Germline V lookup: CDR1 MNHNS, CDR2 SASEGT. The CDR3 runs to 15 residues. V shed 1 base, J shed 6 bases, and the junction held 6 bases outside the gene matches. The CDR3 sequence: CASSEGAGGPGEQYF. The CDR3 DNA follows: TGTGCCAGCAGTGAAGGAGCGGGGGGGCCGGGCGAGCAGTACTTC.

The genes are TRBV13 and TRBJ2-5, with 8 bases identical to TRBD2. The CDR3 contains 13 residues. Unmatched junction bases numbered 4, after V lost 7 bases and J lost 3 bases. Germline values: CDR1 PRHDT, CDR2 FYEKMQ (reference sequence). This CDR3 reads CASTLGREETQYF. CDR3 bases: TGTGCCAGCACCCTCGGGAGGGAAGAGACCCAGTACTTC.

J is TRBJ1-2 and V is TRBV19, with TRBD1 matching over 7 bases. Trimming cost V 6 bases and J 5 bases; bases outside gene matches: 9. CDR1 is LNHDA and CDR2 is SQIVND in the germline V gene (reference sequence). The CDR3 is 14 amino acids. The CDR3: CASRTKQGIYGYTF. In DNA form, the CDR3 reads TGTGCCAGTAGAACCAAACAGGGGATATATGGCTACACCTTC. Drawing the rest from reference TRBV19 and TRBJ1-2, the complete variable domain is DGGITQSPKYLFRKEGQNVTLSCEQNLNHDAMYWYRQDPGQGLRLIYYSQIVNDFQKGDIAEGYSVSREKKESFPLTVTSAQKNPTAFYLCASRTKQGIYGYTFGSGTRLTVV.

The chain is built from TRBV14 and TRBJ2-1; perhaps TRBD1 as D (5 bases). The CDR3 is 15 residues long. The germline V and J ends were trimmed by 4 bases and 8 bases, with 18 bases remaining between them. Germline V lookup: CDR1 SGHDN, CDR2 FVKESK. The CDR3 coding sequence is TGTGCCAGCAGCCCTCTTAGGGGTGGGGTCGATGAGCAGTTCTTC. Its translation: CASSPLRGGVDEQFF.

This sequence joins TRBV5-1 and TRBJ1-1; D not certain. Germline CDR1 is SGHRS and CDR2 is YFSETQ. CDR3 length equals 14 residues. V lost 1 base to trimming and J lost 1 base, with 8 bases between them. The CDR3 DNA sequence: TGCGCCAGCAGCTTGAGCAACGGGAACACTGAAGCTTTCTTT. The encoded protein is CASSLSNGNTEAFF.

The gene calls are TRBV2 and TRBJ1-1; TRBD1 is a possible D gene (5 bases). The V end lost 6 bases, the J end lost 5 bases, and 16 bases lay between the germline ends. This CDR3 is built from 14 residues. The germline V gene has CDR1 SNHLY and CDR2 FYNNEI. This CDR3 is CASREADGGTEAFF. In DNA form, the CDR3 reads TGTGCCAGCAGGGAGGCCGACGGGGGGACTGAAGCTTTCTTT.

The rearrangement uses TRBV20-1 and TRBJ1-2; TRBD1 might be the D (5 bases). V dropped 0 bases and J dropped 14 bases, with 13 bases sitting between them. The CDR3 runs 11 residues. Germline V gene data show CDR1 as DFQATT and CDR2 as SNEGSKA (reference sequence). The CDR3 DNA is TGCAGTGCTAGAGATGGGGCGGTGGTTACCTTC. The encoded protein is CSARDGAVVTF.

This clone was recorded a few times. The chain couples TRBV21-1 to TRBJ2-6; TRBD1 is the table's D call and was not checked against the DNA. TRBV21-1 is classified as a pseudogene. This CDR3 comprises 15 residues. CDR3 amino acids: CASRKTVSGANVLTF. In DNA form, the CDR3 reads TGTGCCAGCAGGAAGACAGTCTCTGGGGCCAACGTCCTGACTTTC.

This clone was seen just once. The rearrangement joins TRBV18 to TRBJ2-5; perhaps TRBD2 as D (6 bases). Germline CDR1 KGHSH, CDR2 LQKENI. The CDR3 covers 12 residues. V lost 3 bases, J lost 4 bases, and 6 bases lay in between. Here the CDR3 reads CASSPGGETQYF. The CDR3 coding sequence is TGTGCCAGCTCACCGGGGGGAGAGACCCAGTACTTC.

This clone was detected once. The chain carries TRBV7-2 and TRBJ2-7; 9 bases map to TRBD1. Looked up from germline, CDR1 is SGHTA and CDR2 is FQGNSA. Trimming at V came to 5 bases and at J to 4 bases, leaving 9 bases not matched to a gene. CDR3 length: 15 residues. CDR3 coding DNA: TGTGCCAGCAGCCTGGCTGGGACAGGGCTTTACGAGCAGTACGTC. Translation gives CASSLAGTGLYEQYV.

The chain links TRBV29-1 to TRBJ1-1, with D hard to call. Germline CDR1 reads SQVTM; CDR2 reads ANQGSEA. Trimming took off 6 bases at V and 0 bases at J, with 14 bases between the two ends. This CDR3 comprises 14 residues. In DNA, the CDR3 is TGCAGCGTGGCTCCCGGGATAATGAACACTGAAGCTTTCTTT. Protein sequence: CSVAPGIMNTEAFF.

This chain uses TRBV2 with TRBJ1-5; D may be TRBD1 (5 bases). Germline lookup yields CDR1 SNHLY and CDR2 FYNNEI. The CDR3 loop spans 15 amino acids. V dropped 5 bases and J dropped 6 bases, with 17 bases sitting between them. DNA for the CDR3: TGTGCCAGCAGTATGGGGGGGTTTGCGTTTCAGCCCCAGCATTTT. This sequence encodes CASSMGGFAFQPQHF. The variable domain in full, completed from reference TRBV2 and TRBJ1-5, reads EPEVTQTPSHQVTQMGQEVILRCVPISNHLYFYWYRQILGQKVEFLVSFYNNEISEKSEIFDDQFSVERPDGSNFTLKIRSTKLEDSAMYFCASSMGGFAFQPQHFGDGTRLSIL.

The chain combines TRBV4-2 with TRBJ1-6; unclear D gene. V gave up 0 bases and J gave up 5 bases, with 17 bases separating them. The CDR3 length is 18 residues. CDR1 is LGHNA, CDR2 YNFKEQ, per germline. This chain's CDR3 is CASSQDGVSGSDNSPLHF. The CDR3 DNA sequence: TGTGCCAGCAGCCAAGATGGGGTCTCGGGGAGTGATAATTCACCCCTCCACTTT.

This clone was found a few times. The chain employs TRBV10-3 and TRBJ1-3, with TRBD1 matching 7 bases. The CDR3 contains 14 residues. Germline V CDR1 and CDR2: ENHRY, SYGVKD. Trimming cost V 8 bases and J 7 bases; bases outside gene matches: 11. The CDR3 sequence is CAIANRQGSNTIYF. The DNA for the CDR3 is TGTGCCATCGCAAATAGACAGGGTTCGAACACCATATATTTT.

This chain joins TRBV7-9 and TRBJ2-5; TRBD2 aligns across 7 bases. There are 15 residues in the CDR3. Germline V lookup: CDR1 SEHNR, CDR2 FQNEAQ (reference sequence). The J segment lost 3 bases and the V segment lost 1 base, leaving 5 bases of the junction unmatched. The CDR3 loop reads CASSLVAGPKETQYF. The CDR3, as DNA: TGTGCCAGCAGCTTAGTAGCGGGTCCCAAAGAGACCCAGTACTTC.

This clone was detected only a few times. The chain couples TRBV13 to TRBJ2-7, with TRBD2 as a possible D gene (5 bases). V was trimmed by 5 bases and J by 2 bases, leaving 13 bases between them. CDR3 length equals 14 residues. Germline V lookup: CDR1 PRHDT, CDR2 FYEKMQ (reference sequence). CDR3 region: CASSNSRGTYEQYF. The CDR3 coding sequence is TGTGCCAGCAGCAACAGTCGAGGGACCTACGAGCAGTACTTC. The entire variable domain, with the rest obtained from reference TRBV13 and TRBJ2-7, is as follows: AAGVIQSPRHLIKEKRETATLKCYPIPRHDTVYWYQQGPGQDPQFLISFYEKMQSDKGSIPDRFSAQQFSDYHSELNMSSLELGDSALYFCASSNSRGTYEQYFGPGTRLTVT.

The chain couples TRBV30 to TRBJ1-5; D unresolved. The CDR3 has 13 residues. Trimming removed 5 bases from V and 1 base from J, with 9 bases in between. Germline V gene lookup returns CDR1 GTSNPN and CDR2 SVGIG (reference sequence). CDR3 coding DNA: TGTGCCTGGGCAGAGGGCAGCAATCAGCCCCAGCATTTT. Translation gives CAWAEGSNQPQHF.

As regards this clone: In the same sample, other DNA sequences code for this CDR3. This chain links TRBV5-1 with TRBJ2-7; possible D gene TRBD1, 6 bases. The CDR3 length is 14 residues. V was pared by 0 bases and J by 3 bases, with 10 bases between. In germline, CDR1 is SGHRS, CDR2 YFSETQ. The CDR3 DNA reads TGCGCCAGCAGCTTGGTAGGGGGAAGCTACGAGCAGTACTTC. Translated: CASSLVGGSYEQYF.

The chain uses TRBV2 and TRBJ2-5; 8 bases align to TRBD2. The J call may be in error: the DNA end matches TRBJ2-7 better. The CDR3 loop spans 14 amino acids. Germline values: CDR1 SNHLY, CDR2 FYNNEI. The CDR3 spells CASRKTSETYEQYF. The CDR3 DNA follows: TGTGCCAGCAGAAAGACTAGCGAAACCTACGAGCAGTACTTC.

In this sample, this clone turned up a few times. The chain combines TRBV10-3 with TRBJ2-1, with D perhaps TRBD1 (6 bases). CDR1 and CDR2 from the germline V gene are ENHRY and SYGVKD. The V end was cut by 2 bases, the J end by 8 bases, with 22 bases between. The length of the CDR3 is 17 residues. The CDR3 DNA follows: TGTGCCATCAGTGAGCCTATGACAGGTGGGATAAGGGATGAGCAGTTCTTC. Translated: CAISEPMTGGIRDEQFF.

J is TRBJ2-5 and V is TRBV20-1; D unclear. V was pared by 4 bases and J by 5 bases, with 8 bases between. CDR1 and CDR2 from the germline V gene are DFQATT and SNEGSKA (reference sequence). There are 11 residues in the CDR3. The CDR3 region has the DNA TGCAGTGCTACCCCGAGGGAGACCCAGTACTTC. Its translation is CSATPRETQYF.

The genes are TRBV6-5 and TRBJ1-3; D unresolved. Trimming shortened V by 7 bases and J by 4 bases, and 11 bases separated the two germline ends. This CDR3 has 13 residues. CDR1 MNHEY and CDR2 SVGAGI come from the germline V gene. The CDR3 DNA follows: TGTGCCAGCAATGAGAGGTCGGGAAACACCATATATTTT. It is translated as CASNERSGNTIYF.